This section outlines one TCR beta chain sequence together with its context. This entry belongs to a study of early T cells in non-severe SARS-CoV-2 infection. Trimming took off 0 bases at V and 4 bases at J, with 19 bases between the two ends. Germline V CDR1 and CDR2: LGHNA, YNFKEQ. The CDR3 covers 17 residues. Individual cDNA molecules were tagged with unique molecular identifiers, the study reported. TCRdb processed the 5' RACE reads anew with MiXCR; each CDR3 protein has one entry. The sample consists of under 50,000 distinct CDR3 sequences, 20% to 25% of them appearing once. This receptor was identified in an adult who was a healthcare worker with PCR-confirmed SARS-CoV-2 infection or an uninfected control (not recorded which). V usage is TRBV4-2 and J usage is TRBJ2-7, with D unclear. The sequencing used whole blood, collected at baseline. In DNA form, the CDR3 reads TGTGCCAGCAGCCAAGATCCCCCTGGTCACTTTTTATACGAGCAGTACTTC. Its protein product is CASSQDPPGHFLYEQYF.